This is a list of T cell receptor beta chains from one sample in a study of blood T cell repertoires in COVID-19. Method: immunoSEQ multiplex PCR; TCRdb's copy keeps in-frame clones and lacks some. The repertoire holds approximately 200,000 clones, with 94% as singletons. The specimen was peripheral blood. Receptor source: a man aged 25-45 years with COVID-19, enrolled during active disease. The CDR3 runs from the conserved cysteine through the conserved F or W. A D gene is named only where the DNA matches it firmly. Not every row has a clone size; where given, it reads once, few, many or a size class.

NA,TRBJ2-1,TRBV2,14,NA,CASSAGETYNEQFF,TGTGCCAGCAGTGCCGGGGAGACCTACAATGAGCAGTTCTTC
NA,TRBJ2-7,TRBV5-1,15,NA,CASSLASQSPGEQYF,TGCGCCAGCAGCTTGGCCAGTCAGTCTCCGGGTGAGCAGTACTTC
NA,TRBJ2-1,TRBV9,16,TRBD2,CASSVKSAGGSNEQFF,TGTGCCAGCAGCGTAAAGTCGGCGGGGGGCTCCAATGAGCAGTTCTTC
NA,TRBJ2-1,TRBV4-1,19,TRBD2,CASSQDLARSGGDYNEQFF,TGCGCCAGCAGCCAAGACCTAGCAAGGAGCGGGGGGGATTACAATGAGCAGTTCTTC
NA,TRBJ1-5,TRBV30,14,NA,CACQAGSADQPQHF,TGTGCCTGCCAGGCGGGGTCGGCGGATCAGCCCCAGCATTTT
NA,TRBJ1-2,TRBV7-9,15,NA,CASSLQEAGNYGYTF,TGTGCCAGCAGCCTTCAAGAGGCTGGTAACTATGGCTACACCTTC
NA,TRBJ2-7,TRBV4-2,17,TRBD2,CASSQEGYAGVTYEQYF,TGTGCCAGCAGCCAAGAGGGATACGCGGGGGTCACCTACGAGCAGTACTTC
NA,TRBJ1-5,TRBV7-9,17,TRBD1,CASSLRTGGNSNQPQHF,TGTGCCAGCAGCCTCCGGACAGGGGGTAATAGCAATCAGCCCCAGCATTTT
NA,TRBJ1-2,TRBV9,15,NA,CASSGVPGNSYGYTF,TGTGCCAGCAGCGGAGTCCCAGGGAATAGCTATGGCTACACCTTC
NA,TRBJ1-5,TRBV21-1,15,NA,CASSRPKTVHQPQHF,TGTGCCAGCAGCAGGCCTAAGACAGTCCATCAGCCCCAGCATTTT
NA,TRBJ2-1,TRBV5-1,14,NA,CASSLEGTLNEQFF,TGCGCCAGCAGCTTGGAGGGGACACTAAATGAGCAGTTCTTC
NA,TRBJ1-1,TRBV28,13,NA,CASSSHQGPEAFF,TGTGCCAGCAGTTCTCATCAGGGGCCTGAAGCTTTCTTT
NA,TRBJ2-5,TRBV7-9,16,TRBD1,CASSSDTQGDGETQYF,TGTGCCAGCAGCTCGGACACACAGGGGGATGGGGAGACCCAGTACTTC
NA,TRBJ2-2,TRBV15,17,TRBD2,CATSRGTSGGNTGELFF,TGTGCCACCAGCAGAGGGACTAGCGGGGGCAACACCGGGGAGCTGTTTTTT
NA,TRBJ1-1,TRBV5-1,15,NA,CASRLSEGMNTEAFF,TGCGCCAGCAGACTGAGCGAGGGTATGAACACTGAAGCTTTCTTT
NA,TRBJ2-5,TRBV7-7,13,NA,CASSLGSPQTQYF,TGTGCCAGCAGCTTGGGCAGCCCACAGACCCAGTACTTC
NA,TRBJ2-1,TRBV12-5,15,TRBD2,CASGLRRGEVNEQFF,TGTGCTAGTGGTTTGAGGCGGGGGGAGGTCAATGAGCAGTTCTTC
NA,TRBJ1-1,TRBV10-1,13,NA,CASSTNRDTEAFF,TGCGCCAGCAGCACAAACAGGGATACTGAAGCTTTCTTT
NA,TRBJ2-5,TRBV2,14,NA,CASSTTGLKETQYF,TGTGCCAGCAGTACTACAGGATTGAAAGAGACCCAGTACTTC
NA,TRBJ1-2,TRBV6-5,15,NA,CASSYLRSEGDGYTF,TGTGCCAGCAGTTACCTACGTTCAGAGGGGGATGGCTACACCTTC
NA,TRBJ1-5,TRBV10-3,18,NA,CAIRGVVRYRVGNQPQHF,TGTGCCATACGGGGTGTGGTACGATATCGCGTGGGCAATCAGCCCCAGCATTTT
once,TRBJ1-5,TRBV2,19,TRBD1,CASSEPPGQGRRFGQPQHF,TGTGCCAGCAGTGAACCTCCGGGACAGGGTCGGCGATTTGGTCAGCCCCAGCATTTT
NA,TRBJ1-2,TRBV12-3/TRBV12-4,13,NA,CASSLQGHYGYTF,TGTGCCAGCAGTTTACAGGGTCACTATGGCTACACCTTC
once,TRBJ2-6,TRBV9,17,TRBD1,CASSVVTGGFGANVLTF,TGTGCCAGCAGCGTAGTAACAGGGGGCTTTGGGGCCAACGTCCTGACTTTC
NA,TRBJ1-1,TRBV5-1,13,NA,CASSLLGVTEAFF,TGCGCCAGCAGCTTGTTAGGGGTGACTGAAGCTTTCTTT
NA,TRBJ2-7,TRBV23-1,17,TRBD1,CASSQFPGRDSIYEQYF,TGCGCCAGCAGTCAATTCCCGGGCCGGGACAGCATCTACGAGCAGTACTTC
once,TRBJ2-2,TRBV5-4,17,TRBD2,CASSRFSSGGTTGELFF,TGTGCCAGCAGCCGTTTTTCTAGCGGGGGTACGACCGGGGAGCTGTTTTTT
NA,TRBJ1-4,TRBV4-1,15,NA,CASSQDWGENEKLFF,TGCGCCAGCAGCCAAGATTGGGGGGAAAATGAAAAACTGTTTTTT
NA,TRBJ1-2,TRBV3-1/TRBV3-2,15,NA,CASSQEEGGRGGYTF,TGTGCCAGCAGCCAAGAAGAGGGAGGGCGGGGTGGCTACACCTTC
NA,TRBJ1-5,TRBV19,16,NA,CASTQGAARRNQPQHF,TGTGCCAGTACCCAAGGAGCCGCTCGGAGGAATCAGCCCCAGCATTTT
NA,TRBJ1-6,TRBV12-3/TRBV12-4,13,NA,CASSLVSNSPLHF,TGTGCCAGCAGTTTAGTTTCGAATTCACCCCTCCACTTT
NA,TRBJ2-1,TRBV7-6,18,TRBD2,CASSLGWASGGASNEQFF,TGTGCCAGCAGCTTAGGTTGGGCTAGCGGGGGAGCCAGCAATGAGCAGTTCTTC
NA,TRBJ1-2,TRBV19,15,NA,CASSTVGGSNYGYTF,TGTGCCAGTAGTACAGTGGGGGGATCTAACTATGGCTACACCTTC
NA,TRBJ1-4,TRBV11-1,15,TRBD1,CASSFGQGVTEKLFF,TGTGCCAGCAGCTTCGGACAGGGGGTTACTGAAAAACTGTTTTTT
NA,TRBJ1-1,TRBV19,23,TRBD1,CASSAHSLDRGREGKGSNTEAFF,TGTGCCAGTAGTGCACACAGCTTGGACAGGGGGAGAGAGGGGAAGGGGTCGAACACTGAAGCTTTCTTT
NA,TRBJ2-7,TRBV7-9,15,TRBD2,CASSPWTSGEGEQYF,TGTGCCAGCAGCCCATGGACTAGCGGGGAGGGCGAGCAGTACTTC
NA,TRBJ1-1,TRBV30,16,NA,CAWSTLGHAGASEAFF,TGTGCCTGGAGTACCCTAGGTCACGCCGGCGCCTCTGAAGCTTTCTTT
NA,TRBJ2-7,TRBV11-3,17,NA,CASSPGGRGPSSYEQYF,TGTGCCAGCAGCCCGGGAGGCAGGGGACCTAGCTCCTACGAGCAGTACTTC
NA,TRBJ2-3,TRBV19,12,NA,CATRQGTDTQYF,TGTGCCACCCGACAGGGCACAGATACGCAGTATTTT
once,TRBJ1-1,TRBV19,13,TRBD1,CASSLQGGTEAFF,TGTGCCAGTAGTCTTCAGGGGGGTACTGAAGCTTTCTTT
NA,TRBJ1-3,TRBV27,16,NA,CASSLGRPLSGNTIYF,TGTGCCAGCAGTTTAGGCAGGCCTCTGTCTGGAAACACCATATATTTT
NA,TRBJ1-2,TRBV3-1/TRBV3-2,14,NA,CASSQGRGDDGYTF,TGTGCCAGCAGCCAAGGCAGGGGAGATGATGGCTACACCTTC
NA,TRBJ2-5,TRBV3-1/TRBV3-2,15,NA,CASSQVNQGQETQYF,TGTGCCAGCAGCCAAGTGAACCAGGGACAAGAGACCCAGTACTTC
NA,TRBJ1-1,TRBV5-1,13,NA,CASSWGRDTEAFF,TGCGCCAGCAGCTGGGGCAGGGACACTGAAGCTTTCTTT
once,TRBJ1-2,TRBV7-3,16,TRBD1,CASSLIGGDSPYGYTF,TGTGCCAGCAGCTTAATCGGGGGGGACAGCCCTTATGGCTACACCTTC
once,TRBJ1-1,TRBV5-3,17,TRBD1,CARSLGDRGEKNTEAFF,TGTGCCAGAAGCTTGGGGGACAGGGGGGAGAAAAACACTGAAGCTTTCTTT
NA,TRBJ1-6,TRBV6-2/TRBV6-3,16,NA,CASSSIPQTAHSPLHF,TGTGCCAGCAGCTCTATCCCCCAGACAGCCCATTCACCCCTCCACTTT
NA,TRBJ1-2,TRBV20-1,13,TRBD1,CSASMGQYYGYTF,TGCAGTGCTAGTATGGGACAGTACTATGGCTACACCTTC
NA,TRBJ1-1,TRBV7-2,15,TRBD1,CASSISTGGNTEAFF,TGTGCCAGCAGCATTAGTACAGGGGGGAACACTGAAGCTTTCTTT
NA,TRBJ1-1,TRBV7-3,15,TRBD1,CASSLTGSRDTEAFF,TGTGCCAGCAGCTTGACAGGGTCGCGGGACACTGAAGCTTTCTTT